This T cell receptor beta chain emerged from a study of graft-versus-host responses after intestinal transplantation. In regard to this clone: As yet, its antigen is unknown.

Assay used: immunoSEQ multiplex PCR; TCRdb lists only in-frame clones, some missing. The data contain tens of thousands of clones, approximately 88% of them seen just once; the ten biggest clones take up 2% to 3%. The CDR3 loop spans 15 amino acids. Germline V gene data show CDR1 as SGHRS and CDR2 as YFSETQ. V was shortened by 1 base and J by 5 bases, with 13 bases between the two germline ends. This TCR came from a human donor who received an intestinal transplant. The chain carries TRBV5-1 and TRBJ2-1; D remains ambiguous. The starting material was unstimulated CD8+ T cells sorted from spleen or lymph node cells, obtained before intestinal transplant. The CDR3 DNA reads TGCGCCAGCAGCTTGATAGCCGGCGGCGACAATGAGCAGTTCTTC. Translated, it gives CASSLIAGGDNEQFF.